These 24 T cell receptor beta chains were all obtained from the same sample, sequenced in a study of blood T cell repertoires in COVID-19. Sequencing used immunoSEQ multiplex PCR; TCRdb keeps in-frame clones, though not all of them. This sample has about 280,000 clones; 75% to 90% occur once, and the top ten carry about 2.5%. Sequenced: PBMCs or T cells enriched from blood (not recorded which). All receptors derive from a woman in her fifties or sixties who had recovered from COVID-19.

The chain links TRBV2 to TRBJ1-1, with TRBD1 matching over 9 bases. Trimming at V came to 11 bases and at J to 4 bases, leaving 8 bases not matched to a gene. Per the germline V gene, CDR1 is SNHLY and CDR2 is FYNNEI. CDR3 length: 13 residues. The CDR3, as DNA: TGTGCCTCCACGGGACAGGGAATCACTGAAGCTTTCTTT. This codes for CASTGQGITEAFF.

The chain uses TRBV5-1 and TRBJ1-2; 10 nucleotides agree with TRBD1. Per the germline V gene, CDR1 is SGHRS and CDR2 is YFSETQ. The CDR3 is 14 amino acids. V shed 1 base and J 8 bases; nucleotides not matched to a gene: 5. The CDR3 protein is CASSLYGTGEGYTF. The CDR3 coding sequence is TGCGCCAGCAGCTTGTACGGGACAGGGGAAGGCTACACCTTC.

This chain connects TRBV6-5 to TRBJ2-1, with D possibly TRBD2 on 6 matching bases. Germline CDR1 is MNHEY and CDR2 is SVGAGI. V gave up 2 bases and J gave up 12 bases, with 14 bases separating them. This CDR3 has 13 amino acids. The CDR3 reads CASSYRRGRGQFF. The CDR3 nucleotides read TGTGCCAGCAGTTACAGGAGGGGTCGTGGGCAGTTCTTC.

V gene TRBV23-1 combines with J gene TRBJ2-7, with TRBD2 matching 14 bases. TRBV23-1 is placed among ORFs of uncertain function. The CDR3 length is 20 residues. J lost 2 bases, V lost 4 bases, and 16 bases had no gene match. DNA for the CDR3: TGCGCCAGCAGTCCCGCTCCCGGGACTAGCGGGAGTTGGGTACCCTACGAGCAGTACTTC. It translates to CASSPAPGTSGSWVPYEQYF.

The rearrangement links TRBV18 to TRBJ2-3; a weak D match, TRBD2 (6 bases). V was pared by 4 bases and J by 1 base, with 12 bases between. The CDR3 has 15 residues. Germline V gives CDR1 KGHSH, CDR2 LQKENI. The DNA for the CDR3 is TGTGCCAGCTCACTGGCGGGGATCGGCACAGATACGCAGTATTTT. Its protein is CASSLAGIGTDTQYF.

The V and J genes are TRBV7-2 and TRBJ1-4; maybe TRBD1 (5 bases). Germline V CDR1 and CDR2: SGHTA, FQGNSA. V was clipped by 1 base and J by 4 bases, with 10 bases between them. The CDR3 is 15 amino acids. CDR3 bases: TGTGCCAGCAGCTTAGAGGGGAGGTATAATGAAAAACTGTTTTTT. Translated: CASSLEGRYNEKLFF.

The V call is TRBV6-5, the J call TRBJ1-2; 7 bases match TRBD1. This CDR3 spans 13 amino acids. CDR1 and CDR2 from the germline V gene are MNHEY and SVGAGI. V lost 6 bases and J lost 8; bases outside the gene matches: 9. CDR3 DNA: TGTGCCAGCAGACCTACAGGGGCTCGGGGCTACACCTTC. Translated, it gives CASRPTGARGYTF.

The chain's CDR3 is CASSYSSFTPYEQYF. Here the CDR3 DNA reads TGTGCCAGCAGTTACTCGAGCTTTACCCCCTACGAGCAGTACTTC. The chain couples TRBV6-6 to TRBJ2-7; D unresolved. The CDR3 is made up of 15 amino acids. In germline, CDR1 is MNHNY, CDR2 SVGAGI (reference sequence). Trimming left V 0 bases short and J 2 bases short, with 11 bases between.

This sequence joins TRBV2 and TRBJ2-7, with unresolved D. Trimming cost V 6 bases and J 0 bases, with 12 bases left between them. Germline CDR1 SNHLY, CDR2 FYNNEI. The CDR3 length is 14 residues. CDR3 sequence: CASRRGLTSYEQYF. As DNA, the CDR3 is TGTGCCAGCAGGCGAGGCCTAACCTCCTACGAGCAGTACTTC.

The V and J genes are TRBV6-6 and TRBJ1-5, with D maybe TRBD1 (5 bases). Germline CDR1 and CDR2: MNHNY and SVGAGI (reference sequence). Trimming removed 8 bases from V and 5 bases from J, with 13 bases in between. This CDR3 region has 13 residues. The CDR3 nucleotides are TGTGCCAGCCGAGCCAGGGTTGATCAGCCCCAGCATTTT. Amino acid sequence: CASRARVDQPQHF.

This clone has only one observation. The chain has TRBV19 and TRBJ1-6; D not certain. V gave up 4 bases and J gave up 6 bases, with 4 bases separating them. The CDR3 length is 12 residues. The germline gives CDR1 LNHDA, CDR2 SQIVND (reference sequence). The CDR3: CASSTPNSPLHF. CDR3 DNA: TGTGCCAGTAGTACTCCTAATTCACCCCTCCACTTT.

The chain uses TRBV6-5 and TRBJ2-3, with TRBD1 matching over 7 bases. The CDR3 runs 15 residues. Germline V gene sequence: CDR1 MNHEY, CDR2 SVGAGI. The trim removed 5 bases at V and 5 bases at J, leaving 10 bases unmatched. The CDR3 sequence: CASSQNRDSKDTQYF. CDR3 sequence (DNA): TGTGCCAGCAGTCAGAACCGGGACAGTAAAGATACGCAGTATTTT.

The V and J genes are TRBV19 and TRBJ2-7, with TRBD2 matching over 15 bases. The germline V gene has CDR1 LNHDA and CDR2 SQIVND (reference sequence). This CDR3 is built from 15 residues. V lost 5 bases, J lost 6 bases, and 5 bases stayed unmatched. The CDR3 sequence is CASSGTSGGKREQYF. The CDR3 DNA follows: TGTGCCAGTAGTGGGACTAGCGGGGGGAAGCGCGAGCAGTACTTC.

The chain uses TRBV29-1 and TRBJ2-1; D is possibly TRBD2 (5 bases). In germline, CDR1 is SQVTM, CDR2 ANQGSEA. The V end lost 0 bases, the J end lost 7 bases, and 10 bases lay between the germline ends. The CDR3 has 13 residues. CDR3 sequence: CSVEDLRRNEQFF. The DNA of the CDR3 is TGCAGCGTTGAAGATCTTCGGAGGAATGAGCAGTTCTTC.

The gene calls are TRBV10-3 and TRBJ1-3; no clear D. Germline values: CDR1 ENHRY, CDR2 SYGVKD. V was clipped by 3 bases and J by 4 bases, with 10 bases between them. The CDR3 totals 14 residues. The CDR3 coding sequence is TGTGCCATCAGTGACCCGGGGTTCGGAAACACCATATATTTT. Translated, it gives CAISDPGFGNTIYF.

V and J are TRBV29-1 and TRBJ1-2, with D maybe TRBD1 (6 bases). CDR1 and CDR2 (germline): SQVTM, ANQGSEA. The CDR3 spans 12 residues. V was trimmed by 6 bases and J by 6 bases, leaving 14 bases between them. For the CDR3, the DNA is TGCAGCGTCACAACAGGGAACCATGGCTACACCTTC. Its translation: CSVTTGNHGYTF. Full variable domain (missing parts from reference TRBV29-1 and TRBJ1-2): SAVISQKPSRDICQRGTSLTIQCQVDSQVTMMFWYRQQPGQSLTLIATANQGSEATYESGFVIDKFPISRPNLTFSTLTVSNMSPEDSSIYLCSVTTGNHGYTFGSGTRLTVV.

The chain links TRBV7-2 to TRBJ2-1; a weak D match, TRBD1 (5 bases). The CDR3 covers 12 residues. The V and J ends lost 1 base and 15 bases respectively, with 13 bases between them. Germline V CDR1 and CDR2: SGHTA, FQGNSA. CDR3 DNA sequence: TGTGCCAGCAGCTTAGACAAGGGGCCCCCGTTCTTC. Translating gives CASSLDKGPPFF. The full variable domain, completed using reference TRBV7-2 and TRBJ2-1, is GAGVSQSPSNKVTEKGKDVELRCDPISGHTALYWYRQSLGQGLEFLIYFQGNSAPDKSGLPSDRFSAERTGGSVSTLTIQRTQQEDSAVYLCASSLDKGPPFFGPGTRLTVL.

The chain joins TRBV12-5 to TRBJ2-3; D is possibly TRBD2 (7 bases). The V end was cut by 3 bases, the J end by 1 base, with 11 bases between. The germline gives CDR1 LGHNT, CDR2 FRNRAP. CDR3 length equals 15 residues. The CDR3 DNA follows: TGTGCTAGTGGTTTAGGGGGGGCCCGCACAGATACGCAGTATTTT. The encoded protein is CASGLGGARTDTQYF.

The J gene is TRBJ2-5, the V gene TRBV7-2, with D tentatively TRBD2 (5 bases). V lost 1 base to trimming and J lost 5 bases, with 11 bases between them. The CDR3 loop spans 14 amino acids. In germline, CDR1 is SGHTA, CDR2 FQGNSA. CDR3 bases: TGTGCCAGCAGCTTAGTCTGGGGAGCCGAGACCCAGTACTTC. It codes for CASSLVWGAETQYF. Full variable domain (outside the CDR3, taken from reference TRBV7-2 and TRBJ2-5): GAGVSQSPSNKVTEKGKDVELRCDPISGHTALYWYRQSLGQGLEFLIYFQGNSAPDKSGLPSDRFSAERTGGSVSTLTIQRTQQEDSAVYLCASSLVWGAETQYFGPGTRLLVL.

This chain links TRBV5-5 with TRBJ2-7; TRBD1 matches 9 bases. V lost 4 bases and J lost 4; bases outside the gene matches: 6. The CDR3 consists of 14 residues. CDR1 is SGHKS, CDR2 YYEKEE, per germline (reference sequence). The CDR3: CASSPGTGIYEQYF. In DNA, the CDR3 is TGTGCCAGCAGCCCCGGGACAGGGATTTACGAGCAGTACTTC.

The chain couples TRBV24-1 to TRBJ2-3; D possibly corresponds to TRBD1 (5 bases). The CDR3 runs to 13 residues. The germline gives CDR1 KGHDR, CDR2 SFDVKD. Trimming pared 7 bases from V and 0 bases from J, leaving 7 bases between. CDR3 in DNA: TGTGCCACCAGGGACACTAGCACAGATACGCAGTATTTT. As protein: CATRDTSTDTQYF.

The DNA of the CDR3 is TGTGCCATCAGTGAGTCGTCAGGGGGGTTAGCTTTCTTT. Residues: CAISESSGGLAFF. The chain carries TRBV10-3 and TRBJ1-1, with 7 bases matching TRBD1. Germline CDR1 is ENHRY and CDR2 is SYGVKD. The CDR3 extends over 13 amino acids. V shed 0 bases, J shed 10 bases, and the junction held 5 bases outside the gene matches.

This chain connects TRBV5-1 to TRBJ2-7; TRBD2 agrees at 10 bases. The CDR3 spans 15 residues. Unmatched junction bases numbered 6, after V lost 3 bases and J lost 3 bases. Germline CDR1 reads SGHRS; CDR2 reads YFSETQ. The CDR3 DNA follows: TGCGCCAGCAGCTCAAGGACTAGCGGTATCTACGAGCAGTACTTC. Translation: CASSSRTSGIYEQYF.

The gene calls are TRBV19 and TRBJ2-7; D is perhaps TRBD1 (5 bases). V lost 9 bases and J 2 bases, leaving 8 bases between the germline ends. The CDR3 contains 11 residues. From germline, CDR1 is LNHDA and CDR2 SQIVND (reference sequence). The chain's CDR3 is CASGQAYEQYF. CDR3 bases: TGTGCCAGCGGACAAGCCTACGAGCAGTACTTC. The variable domain in full, completed from reference TRBV19 and TRBJ2-7, reads DGGITQSPKYLFRKEGQNVTLSCEQNLNHDAMYWYRQDPGQGLRLIYYSQIVNDFQKGDIAEGYSVSREKKESFPLTVTSAQKNPTAFYLCASGQAYEQYFGPGTRLTVT.